Below are 27 T cell receptor beta chains sequenced from a single sample in a study of T cell repertoires in cytomegalovirus infection. Each CDR3 protein is one row after TCRdb ran MiXCR on the reads. The sample contains nearly 450,000 distinct CDR3 sequences, around 32% of which appear only once. The specimen was PBMCs. Every receptor here comes from a human donor in good health (CMV status not recorded). Some clones in this sample may be carry-over from other donors' samples.

This clonotype was picked up many times. The gene calls are TRBV20-1 and TRBJ2-7, with D maybe TRBD2 (6 bases). Germline CDR1 reads DFQATT; CDR2 reads SNEGSKA (reference sequence). The length of the CDR3 is 14 residues. Trimming took 6 bases from V and 2 from J, leaving 17 bases between them. DNA for the CDR3: TGCAGTGCACCGACCCTGGGACTTCCCTACGAGCAGTACTTC. Residues: CSAPTLGLPYEQYF.

The V call is TRBV6-5, the J call TRBJ2-1; no reliable D call. Trimming removed 6 bases from V and 9 bases from J, with 24 bases in between. The length of the CDR3 is 16 residues. CDR1 is MNHEY, CDR2 SVGAGI, per germline. In nucleotides, the CDR3 is TGTGCCAGCAGATACATTGGTCGAGATAGTTCGACTGAGCAGTTCTTC. Its translation is CASRYIGRDSSTEQFF.

The V and J genes are TRBV7-8 and TRBJ2-5; 12 bases match TRBD1. The CDR3 totals 14 residues. With V trimmed by 5 bases and J by 5 bases, 3 bases remained unmatched. Germline CDR1 is SGHVS and CDR2 is FQNEAQ. In DNA, the CDR3 is TGTGCCAGCAGCCGGGACAGGGGGCCGGAGACCCAGTACTTC. Translated, it gives CASSRDRGPETQYF.

The chain carries TRBV28 and TRBJ1-1, with a tentative D call TRBD1 (6 bases). With 2 bases removed from V and 1 base from J, the gap between germline ends came to 11 bases. The germline CDR1 and CDR2 sequences are MDHEN and SYDVKM. The CDR3 length is 15 residues. The CDR3 loop is CASSLGGGPNTEAFF. The CDR3 nucleotides read TGTGCCAGCAGTTTAGGAGGGGGACCGAACACTGAAGCTTTCTTT.

V is TRBV4-2 and J is TRBJ2-7, with D possibly TRBD1 on 5 matching bases. Germline loops: CDR1 LGHNA, CDR2 YNFKEQ. This CDR3 comprises 13 residues. V was cut by 4 bases and J by 3 bases, with 10 bases left in between. The CDR3: CASSPQDNYEQYF. The CDR3 bases are TGTGCCAGCAGCCCCCAGGACAACTACGAGCAGTACTTC.

The chain combines TRBV6-2 or TRBV6-3 with TRBJ2-7; 10 bases map to TRBD2. Germline V gene lookup returns CDR1 MNHEY and CDR2 SVGEGT. This CDR3 comprises 17 residues. V shed 5 bases, J shed 4 bases, and the junction held 14 bases outside the gene matches. CDR3 coding DNA: TGTGCCAGCAGTGAGCCGGGACTAGCGTTGTCCCAATACGAGCAGTACTTC. Protein: CASSEPGLALSQYEQYF.

This clonotype was picked up many times. The gene calls are TRBV7-9 and TRBJ1-4; the match to TRBD1 covers 7 bases. Germline CDR1 reads SEHNR; CDR2 reads FQNEAQ (reference sequence). With 7 bases clipped from V and 8 bases from J, the junction kept 13 bases outside the gene matches. CDR3 length: 15 residues. The CDR3 DNA is TGTGCCAGCACCAAAGTGCCCAGGGGGGGCGAAAAACTGTTTTTT. It translates to CASTKVPRGGEKLFF.

The CDR3 bases are TGTGCCAGCAGTTTTAGTAGGTCACACACAACATACTTC. Encoded protein: CASSFSRSHTTYF. The gene calls are TRBV12-3 or TRBV12-4 and TRBJ2-7, with unresolved D. This CDR3 has 13 amino acids. V gave up 3 bases and J gave up 13 bases, with 19 bases separating them.

The rearrangement joins TRBV6-1 to TRBJ2-7; D is possibly TRBD2 (6 bases). Looked up from germline, CDR1 is MNHNS and CDR2 is SASEGT. The V end was cut by 2 bases, the J end by 6 bases, with 14 bases between. The CDR3 extends over 14 amino acids. CDR3 amino acids: CASSERRGAAEQYF. The CDR3 DNA reads TGTGCCAGCAGTGAACGGAGGGGCGCGGCCGAGCAGTACTTC.

This clonotype came up a few times. The rearrangement uses TRBV5-4 and TRBJ2-3, with 11 bases matching TRBD2. This CDR3 spans 14 amino acids. In germline, CDR1 is SGHNT, CDR2 YYREEE (reference sequence). V was clipped by 4 bases and J by 5 bases; unmatched bases: 3. The CDR3 spells CASSHLAGGDTQYF. CDR3 DNA sequence: TGTGCCAGCAGCCATCTAGCGGGGGGAGATACGCAGTATTTT.

The chain employs TRBV6-2 or TRBV6-3 and TRBJ1-1; 11 nucleotides match TRBD1. The CDR3 contains 16 residues. The ends lost 2 bases at V and 4 bases at J; junction bases unmatched: 6. From germline, CDR1 is MNHEY and CDR2 SVGEGT. Here the CDR3 reads CASSYNGTGGSTEAFF. In DNA form, the CDR3 reads TGTGCCAGCAGTTACAACGGGACAGGGGGAAGCACTGAAGCTTTCTTT.

This clonotype was picked up a small number of times. This chain connects TRBV15 to TRBJ1-3; TRBD1 is a possible D gene (6 bases). Trimming took off 1 base at V and 0 bases at J, with 10 bases between the two ends. The CDR3 has 16 residues. The germline gives CDR1 LNHNV, CDR2 YYDKDF (reference sequence). The CDR3 DNA sequence: TGTGCCACCAGCAGAGTCGGACAGCTCTCTGGAAACACCATATATTTT. Protein: CATSRVGQLSGNTIYF.

The chain uses TRBV7-2 and TRBJ2-7, with unresolved D. Germline lookup yields CDR1 SGHTA and CDR2 FQGNSA. The CDR3 has 15 residues. The ends were cut back, 5 bases at V and 3 bases at J, with 17 bases in the middle. The CDR3, as DNA: TGTGCCAGCAGCCGCGGCCCGGGCAGAGACTACGAGCAGTACTTC. Residues: CASSRGPGRDYEQYF.

As to this clonotype: A junction boundary mismatches the germline segment, possibly from a read error. This chain joins TRBV7-2 and TRBJ2-7; 8 positions agree with TRBD1. The CDR3 spans 14 residues. Germline values: CDR1 SGHTA, CDR2 FQGNSA. The CDR3 DNA is TGTGCCAGCAGCACGGGACAGGTCCGCTACAAGCAGTACTTC. Amino acid sequence: CASSTGQVRYKQYF.

This clonotype was observed a handful of times. The genes are TRBV29-1 and TRBJ1-1, with TRBD1 matching 7 bases. Germline lookup yields CDR1 SQVTM and CDR2 ANQGSEA. J was trimmed by 1 base and V by 6 bases; bases with no gene match: 5. The CDR3 is made up of 13 amino acids. In DNA form, the CDR3 reads TGCAGCGTCTGGGACAGCGGGAACACTGAAGCTTTCTTT. Translation gives CSVWDSGNTEAFF.

This clonotype has ten or more counts. V and J are TRBV7-8 and TRBJ2-7, with 9 positions matching TRBD1. Looked up from germline, CDR1 is SGHVS and CDR2 is FQNEAQ. The CDR3 consists of 14 residues. After removal of 4 bases from V and 3 bases from J, the junction contained 4 bases not matched to a gene. For the CDR3, the DNA is TGTGCCAGCAGCTACGACAGGGGGAACTACGAGCAGTACTTC. It yields the protein CASSYDRGNYEQYF.

This clonotype came up a few times. The chain combines TRBV5-1 with TRBJ1-4; D is ambiguous. In germline, CDR1 is SGHRS, CDR2 YFSETQ. V was cut by 3 bases and J by 0 bases, with 15 bases left in between. CDR3 length equals 17 residues. Here the CDR3 reads CASSWTAGRSTNEKLFF. DNA for the CDR3: TGCGCCAGCAGCTGGACGGCGGGCCGCTCAACTAATGAAAAACTGTTTTTT.

The chain has TRBV12-3 or TRBV12-4 and TRBJ2-2; tentative D call: TRBD1 (6 bases). Trimming left V 6 bases short and J 5 bases short, with 16 bases between. The CDR3 is 15 residues long. CDR3: CASRLGGRATGELFF. The CDR3 bases are TGTGCCAGCAGGCTAGGGGGAAGAGCTACCGGGGAGCTGTTTTTT.

CDR3 in amino acids: CASSYLAGNTIYF. In DNA form, the CDR3 reads TGTGCCAGCAGTTATCTGGCCGGAAACACCATATATTTT. The chain recombines TRBV6-6 with TRBJ1-3, with unresolved D. The germline CDR1 and CDR2 sequences are MNHNY and SVGAGI (reference sequence). The V end lost 3 bases, the J end lost 4 bases, and 7 bases lay between the germline ends. The CDR3 is 13 residues long.

This clonotype was found many times. The chain couples TRBV7-2 to TRBJ1-5; 7 bases agree with TRBD1. The CDR3 is made up of 15 amino acids. Trimming removed 1 base from V and 4 bases from J; junction bases left unmatched: 4. Per germline, CDR1 SGHTA and CDR2 FQGNSA. CDR3 region: CASSLVPGGNQPQHF. In DNA, the CDR3 is TGTGCCAGCAGCTTAGTGCCAGGGGGGAATCAGCCCCAGCATTTT. Together with reference TRBV7-2 and TRBJ1-5, the CDR3 gives the full variable domain: GAGVSQSPSNKVTEKGKDVELRCDPISGHTALYWYRQSLGQGLEFLIYFQGNSAPDKSGLPSDRFSAERTGGSVSTLTIQRTQQEDSAVYLCASSLVPGGNQPQHFGDGTRLSIL.

The sample holds a few counts of this clonotype. The chain is built from TRBV12-3 or TRBV12-4 and TRBJ1-1; perhaps TRBD1 as D (6 bases). The CDR3 sequence is 14 residues long. Trimming took 4 bases from V and 4 from J, leaving 13 bases between them. CDR3 nucleotide sequence: TGTGCCAGCAGTTCAACAGGGTCCATCACTGAAGCTTTCTTT. Translated: CASSSTGSITEAFF.

J is TRBJ2-7 and V is TRBV4-1; no clear D. The ends were cut back, 4 bases at V and 3 bases at J, with 13 bases in the middle. The CDR3 runs 14 residues. Looked up from germline, CDR1 is MGHRA and CDR2 is YSYEKL. CDR3 bases: TGCGCCAGCAGCCCCGGAAGTAACATCTACGAGCAGTACTTC. It codes for CASSPGSNIYEQYF.

The chain employs TRBV12-3 or TRBV12-4 and TRBJ1-5, with TRBD1 matching 10 bases. CDR3 length equals 15 residues. With V trimmed by 5 bases and J by 7 bases, 8 bases remained unmatched. The CDR3 region is CASSQGGQGIQPQHF. CDR3 DNA: TGTGCCAGCAGTCAAGGGGGACAGGGGATACAGCCCCAGCATTTT.

In the case of this clonotype: The CDR3 does not close with the conserved phenylalanine or tryptophan, likely indicating a read error. J is TRBJ2-5 and V is TRBV27; 10 nucleotides agree with TRBD1. This CDR3 region has 14 residues. V shed 5 bases and J 3 bases; nucleotides not matched to a gene: 3. CDR1 MNHEY and CDR2 SMNVEV come from the germline V gene (reference sequence). This CDR3 is CASSGDRGEETQYL. The CDR3 nucleotides are TGTGCCAGCAGTGGGGACAGGGGTGAAGAGACCCAGTACTTA.

Many counts were recorded for this clonotype. In DNA, the CDR3 is TGTGCCAGCAGCTCGGGACCTTTTAAAGAGAACACTGAAGCTTTCTTT. It encodes CASSSGPFKENTEAFF. The V call is TRBV7-6, the J call TRBJ1-1, with a possible D match to TRBD1 (5 bases). This CDR3 has 16 residues. Trimming took 4 bases from V and 1 from J, leaving 16 bases between them. The germline gives CDR1 SGHVS, CDR2 FNYEAQ.

The table lists this clonotype with a few counts. The chain links TRBV6-6 to TRBJ2-2; TRBD1 matches 7 bases. This CDR3 comprises 15 residues. The germline CDR1 and CDR2 sequences are MNHNY and SVGAGI (reference sequence). J was trimmed by 2 bases and V by 2 bases; bases with no gene match: 2. CDR3 region: CASSYGDRNTGELFF. The CDR3 DNA is TGTGCCAGCAGTTACGGGGACAGAAACACCGGGGAGCTGTTTTTT.

The table lists this clonotype with a few counts. The rearrangement links TRBV6-6 to TRBJ1-1; 7 positions match TRBD1. V lost 6 bases and J lost 2; bases outside the gene matches: 3. CDR1 is MNHNY and CDR2 is SVGAGI in the germline V gene (reference sequence). The CDR3 contains 13 residues. The CDR3 region has the DNA TGTGCCAGCAGGGACAGGCCAAACACTGAAGCTTTCTTT. Protein product: CASRDRPNTEAFF.